This record concerns one T cell receptor (beta chain) sequence. The antigen is unknown. These data belong to a study of T cell responses to AZD1222 COVID-19 vaccine. On the study more broadly: Both about-4-week and about-12-week second-dose recipients were combined. General observations from the study: The donor cohort was predominantly white British with a female majority, and clonal diversity may have been underestimated. Breadth and depth of Spike-specific TCRs rose after two AZD1222 doses.

Clones were sequenced by immunoSEQ multiplex PCR, and TCRdb holds only the in-frame ones, with some missing. The sample records about 140,000 clones, approximately 84% being singletons. Per the germline V gene, CDR1 is KGHDR and CDR2 is SFDVKD. Losses at the gene ends were 5 bases for V and 4 bases for J; bases not matched to a gene: 2. CDR3 length: 13 residues. The TCR sequence derives from an adult in good health. This sample comprised peripheral blood, obtained on day 0 of AZD1222 vaccination. The chain carries TRBV24-1 and TRBJ2-5; 8 bases line up with TRBD2. The CDR3: CATSGAGGETQYF. In DNA, the CDR3 is TGTGCCACCAGTGGGGCGGGGGGAGAGACCCAGTACTTC.